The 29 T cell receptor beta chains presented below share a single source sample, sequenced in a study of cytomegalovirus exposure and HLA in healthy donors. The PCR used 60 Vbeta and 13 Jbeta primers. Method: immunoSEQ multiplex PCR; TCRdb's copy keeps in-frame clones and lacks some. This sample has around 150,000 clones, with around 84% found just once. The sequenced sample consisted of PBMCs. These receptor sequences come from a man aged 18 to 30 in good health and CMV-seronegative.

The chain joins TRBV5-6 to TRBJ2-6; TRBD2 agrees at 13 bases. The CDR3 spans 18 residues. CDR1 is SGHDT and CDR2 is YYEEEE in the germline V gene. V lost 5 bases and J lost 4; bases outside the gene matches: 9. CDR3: CASRPTSGGAYGANVLTF. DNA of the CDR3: TGTGCCAGCAGACCAACTAGCGGGGGGGCCTACGGGGCCAACGTCCTGACTTTC. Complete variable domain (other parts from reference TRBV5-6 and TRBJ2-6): DAGVTQSPTHLIKTRGQQVTLRCSPKSGHDTVSWYQQALGQGPQFIFQYYEEEERQRGNFPDRFSGHQFPNYSSELNVNALLLGDSALYLCASRPTSGGAYGANVLTFGAGSRLTVL.

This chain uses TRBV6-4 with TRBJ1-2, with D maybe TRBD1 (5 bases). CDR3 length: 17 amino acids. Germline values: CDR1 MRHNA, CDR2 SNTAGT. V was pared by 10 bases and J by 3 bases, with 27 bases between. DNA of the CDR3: TGTGCCACCCCCGATCGGCAGGGCAATGAGTCCCACTATGGCTACACCTTC. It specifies CATPDRQGNESHYGYTF.

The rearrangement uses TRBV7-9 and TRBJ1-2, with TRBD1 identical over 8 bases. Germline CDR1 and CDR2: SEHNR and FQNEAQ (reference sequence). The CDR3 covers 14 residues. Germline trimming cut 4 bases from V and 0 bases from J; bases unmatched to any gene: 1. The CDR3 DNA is TGTGCCAGCAGCTCGGGACAGGCTAACTATGGCTACACCTTC. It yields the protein CASSSGQANYGYTF.

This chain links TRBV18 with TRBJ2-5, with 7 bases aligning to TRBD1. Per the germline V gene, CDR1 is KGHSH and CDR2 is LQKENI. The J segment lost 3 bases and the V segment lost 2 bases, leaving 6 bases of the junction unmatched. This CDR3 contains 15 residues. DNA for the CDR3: TGTGCCAGCTCACCAACGACAGGGAAGGAAGAGACCCAGTACTTC. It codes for CASSPTTGKEETQYF. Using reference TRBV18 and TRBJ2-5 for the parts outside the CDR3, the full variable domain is NAGVMQNPRHLVRRRGQEARLRCSPMKGHSHVYWYRQLPEEGLKFMVYLQKENIIDESGMPKERFSAEFPKEGPSILRIQQVVRGDSAAYFCASSPTTGKEETQYFGPGTRLLVL.

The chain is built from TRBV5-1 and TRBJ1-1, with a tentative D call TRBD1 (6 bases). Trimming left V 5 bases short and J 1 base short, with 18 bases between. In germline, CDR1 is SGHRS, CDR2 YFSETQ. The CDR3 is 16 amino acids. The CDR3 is CASSRNREIPNTEAFF. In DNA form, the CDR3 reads TGCGCCAGCAGTAGGAACAGGGAGATACCGAACACTGAAGCTTTCTTT.

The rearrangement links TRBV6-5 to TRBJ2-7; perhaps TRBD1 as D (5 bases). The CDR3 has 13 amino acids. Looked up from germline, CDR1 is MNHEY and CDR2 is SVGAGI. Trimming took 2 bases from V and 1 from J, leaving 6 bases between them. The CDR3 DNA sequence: TGTGCCAGCAGTTACCCAGGGTCCTACGAGCAGTACTTC. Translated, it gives CASSYPGSYEQYF.

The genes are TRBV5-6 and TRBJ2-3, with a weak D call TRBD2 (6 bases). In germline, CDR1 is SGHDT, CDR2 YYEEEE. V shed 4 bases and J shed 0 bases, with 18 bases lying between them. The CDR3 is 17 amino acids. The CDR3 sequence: CASSRPEGASSTDTQYF. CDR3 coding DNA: TGTGCCAGCAGCCGACCGGAGGGCGCTTCTAGCACAGATACGCAGTATTTT. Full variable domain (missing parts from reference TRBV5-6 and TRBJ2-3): DAGVTQSPTHLIKTRGQQVTLRCSPKSGHDTVSWYQQALGQGPQFIFQYYEEEERQRGNFPDRFSGHQFPNYSSELNVNALLLGDSALYLCASSRPEGASSTDTQYFGPGTRLTVL.

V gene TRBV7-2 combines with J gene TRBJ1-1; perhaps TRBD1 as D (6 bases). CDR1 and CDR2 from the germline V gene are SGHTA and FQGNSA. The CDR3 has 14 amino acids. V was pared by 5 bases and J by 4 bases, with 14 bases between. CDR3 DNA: TGTGCCAGCAGCCTACAGGGTATGGGCACTGAAGCTTTCTTT. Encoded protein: CASSLQGMGTEAFF.

CDR3 in DNA: TGTGCCAGCAGCGGGCCGAGCTCCTACGAGCAGTACTTC. Translation gives CASSGPSSYEQYF. The gene calls are TRBV5-6 and TRBJ2-7; D gene ambiguous. The length of the CDR3 is 13 residues. Germline V lookup: CDR1 SGHDT, CDR2 YYEEEE. Trimming took 4 bases from V and 0 from J, leaving 8 bases between them.

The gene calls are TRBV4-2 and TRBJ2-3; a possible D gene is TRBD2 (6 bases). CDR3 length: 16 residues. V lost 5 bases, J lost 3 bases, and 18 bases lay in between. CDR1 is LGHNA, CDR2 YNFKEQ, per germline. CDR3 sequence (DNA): TGTGCCAGCAGCTCCCAAGGGGCGGGGATAACAGATACGCAGTATTTT. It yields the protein CASSSQGAGITDTQYF.

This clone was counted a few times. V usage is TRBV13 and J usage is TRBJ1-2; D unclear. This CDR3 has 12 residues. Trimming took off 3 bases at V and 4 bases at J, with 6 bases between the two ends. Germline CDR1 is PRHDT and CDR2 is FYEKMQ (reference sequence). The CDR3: CASSLGVYGYTF. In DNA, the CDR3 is TGTGCCAGCAGCTTGGGAGTCTATGGCTACACCTTC. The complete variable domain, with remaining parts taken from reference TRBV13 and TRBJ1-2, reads AAGVIQSPRHLIKEKRETATLKCYPIPRHDTVYWYQQGPGQDPQFLISFYEKMQSDKGSIPDRFSAQQFSDYHSELNMSSLELGDSALYFCASSLGVYGYTFGSGTRLTVV.

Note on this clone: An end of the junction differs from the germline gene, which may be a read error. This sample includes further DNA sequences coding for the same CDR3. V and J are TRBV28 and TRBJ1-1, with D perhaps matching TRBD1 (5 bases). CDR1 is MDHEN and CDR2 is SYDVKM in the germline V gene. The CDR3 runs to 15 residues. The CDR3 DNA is TGCGCCAGCAGTTTATATACAGGCGCAACCACTGAAGCTTTCTTT. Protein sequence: CASSLYTGATTEAFF.

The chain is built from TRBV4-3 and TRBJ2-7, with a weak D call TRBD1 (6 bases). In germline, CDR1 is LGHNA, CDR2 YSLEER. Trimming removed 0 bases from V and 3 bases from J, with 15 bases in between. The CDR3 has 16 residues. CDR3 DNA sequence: TGCGCCAGCAGCCAAGACTCACAGGGACCATACTACGAGCAGTACTTC. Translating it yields CASSQDSQGPYYEQYF.

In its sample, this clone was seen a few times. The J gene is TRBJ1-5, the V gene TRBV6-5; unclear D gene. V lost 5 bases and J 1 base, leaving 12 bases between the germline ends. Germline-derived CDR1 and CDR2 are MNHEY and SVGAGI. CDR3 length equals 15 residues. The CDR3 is CASSLREGSNQPQHF. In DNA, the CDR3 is TGTGCCAGCAGTCTTCGGGAGGGAAGCAATCAGCCCCAGCATTTT.

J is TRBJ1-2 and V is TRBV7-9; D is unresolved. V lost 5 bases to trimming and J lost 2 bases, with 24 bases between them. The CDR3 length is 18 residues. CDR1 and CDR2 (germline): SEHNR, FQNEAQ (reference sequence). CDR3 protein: CASSTPPPGGIPNYGYTF. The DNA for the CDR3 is TGTGCCAGCAGCACCCCTCCGCCGGGAGGAATACCGAACTATGGCTACACCTTC.

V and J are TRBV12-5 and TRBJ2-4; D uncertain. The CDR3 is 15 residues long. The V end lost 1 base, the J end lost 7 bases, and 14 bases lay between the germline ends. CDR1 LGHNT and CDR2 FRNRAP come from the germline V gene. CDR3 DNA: TGTGCTAGTGGTTTGGGTGCCCCCCCGGGTAACATTCAGTACTTC. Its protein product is CASGLGAPPGNIQYF.

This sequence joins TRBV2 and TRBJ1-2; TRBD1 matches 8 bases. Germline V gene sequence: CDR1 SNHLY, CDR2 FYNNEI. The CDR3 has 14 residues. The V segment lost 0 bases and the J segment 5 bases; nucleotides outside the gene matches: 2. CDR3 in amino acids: CASSEARTGYGYTF. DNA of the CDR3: TGTGCCAGCAGTGAAGCCCGGACAGGGTATGGCTACACCTTC.

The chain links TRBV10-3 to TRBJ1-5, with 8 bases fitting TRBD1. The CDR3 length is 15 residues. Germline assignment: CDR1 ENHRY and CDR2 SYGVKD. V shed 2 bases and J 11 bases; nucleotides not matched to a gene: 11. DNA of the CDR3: TGTGCCATCAGTGAGAGGACAGGGCCGATCCGGGCCCAGCATTTT. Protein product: CAISERTGPIRAQHF.

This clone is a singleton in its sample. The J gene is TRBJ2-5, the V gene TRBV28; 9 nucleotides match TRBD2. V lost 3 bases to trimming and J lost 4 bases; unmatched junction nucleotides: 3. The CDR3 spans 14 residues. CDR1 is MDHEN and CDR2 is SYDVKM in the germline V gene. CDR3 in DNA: TGTGCCAGCAGTTTGGTACTAGCGGGAGAGACCCAGTACTTC. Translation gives CASSLVLAGETQYF.

The CDR3 DNA sequence: TGTGCCAGCAGTCCCCAAGGGGCGGGGGAAAAACTGTTTTTT. Amino acid sequence: CASSPQGAGEKLFF. The chain carries TRBV28 and TRBJ1-4, with D possibly matching TRBD1 (5 bases). V lost 5 bases and J lost 8, with 15 bases in between. Germline V gives CDR1 MDHEN, CDR2 SYDVKM. This CDR3 contains 14 residues.

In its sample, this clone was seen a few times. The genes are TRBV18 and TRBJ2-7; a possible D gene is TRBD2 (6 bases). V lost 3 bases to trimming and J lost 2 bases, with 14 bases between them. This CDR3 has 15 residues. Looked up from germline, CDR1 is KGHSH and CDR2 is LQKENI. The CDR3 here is CASSPPSAGTYEQYF. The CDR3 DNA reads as TGTGCCAGCTCACCCCCATCAGCGGGTACCTACGAGCAGTACTTC.

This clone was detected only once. The CDR3: CASRQGPLGGGEQYF. The DNA of the CDR3 is TGCGCCAGCAGGCAGGGCCCACTAGGGGGAGGGGAGCAGTACTTC. The chain links TRBV4-1 to TRBJ2-7; a possible D gene is TRBD2 (7 bases). CDR3 length: 15 residues. Germline V lookup: CDR1 MGHRA, CDR2 YSYEKL. V dropped 6 bases and J dropped 7 bases, with 22 bases sitting between them.

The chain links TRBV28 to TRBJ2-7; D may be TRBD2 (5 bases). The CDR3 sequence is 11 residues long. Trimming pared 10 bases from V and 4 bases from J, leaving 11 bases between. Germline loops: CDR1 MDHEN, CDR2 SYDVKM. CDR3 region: CATDGLYEQYF. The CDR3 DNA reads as TGTGCCACCGACGGACTTTACGAGCAGTACTTC.

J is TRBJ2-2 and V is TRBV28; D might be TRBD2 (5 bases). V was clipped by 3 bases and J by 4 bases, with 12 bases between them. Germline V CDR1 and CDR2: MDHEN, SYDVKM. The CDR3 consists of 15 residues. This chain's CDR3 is CASSFLPSGTGELFF. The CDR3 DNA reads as TGTGCCAGCAGTTTTTTACCAAGCGGCACCGGGGAGCTGTTTTTT.

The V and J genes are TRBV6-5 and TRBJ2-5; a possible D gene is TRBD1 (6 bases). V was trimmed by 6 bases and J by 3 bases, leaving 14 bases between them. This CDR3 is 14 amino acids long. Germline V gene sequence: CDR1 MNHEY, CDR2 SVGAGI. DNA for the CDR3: TGTGCCAGCAGAAACAGGGTTGGGGAAGAGACCCAGTACTTC. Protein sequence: CASRNRVGEETQYF.

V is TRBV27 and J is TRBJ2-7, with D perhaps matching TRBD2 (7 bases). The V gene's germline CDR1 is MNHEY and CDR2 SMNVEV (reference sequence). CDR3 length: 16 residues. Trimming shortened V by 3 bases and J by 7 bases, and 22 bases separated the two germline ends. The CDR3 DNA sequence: TGTGCCAGCAGTTTGTCCTCCGTAGGGGGGGCGGGGGAGCAGTACTTC. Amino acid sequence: CASSLSSVGGAGEQYF.

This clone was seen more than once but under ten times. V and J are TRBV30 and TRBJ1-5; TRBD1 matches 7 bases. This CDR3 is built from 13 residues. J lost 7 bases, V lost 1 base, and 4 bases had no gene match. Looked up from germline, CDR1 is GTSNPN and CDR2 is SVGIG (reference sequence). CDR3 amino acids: CAWSGQGRQPQHF. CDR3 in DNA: TGTGCCTGGAGTGGACAGGGAAGGCAGCCCCAGCATTTT.

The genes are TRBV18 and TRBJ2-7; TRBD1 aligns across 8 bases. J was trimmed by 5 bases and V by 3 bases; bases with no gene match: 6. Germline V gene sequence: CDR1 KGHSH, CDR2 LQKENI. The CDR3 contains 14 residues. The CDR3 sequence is CASSPGTGGHEQYF. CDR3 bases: TGTGCCAGCTCACCCGGGACAGGCGGACACGAGCAGTACTTC.

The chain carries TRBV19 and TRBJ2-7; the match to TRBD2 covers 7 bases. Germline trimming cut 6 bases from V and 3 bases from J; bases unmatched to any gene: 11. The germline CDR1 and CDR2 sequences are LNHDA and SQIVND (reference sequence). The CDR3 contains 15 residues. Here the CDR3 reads CASSLGGDGDYEQYF. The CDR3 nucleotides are TGTGCCAGTAGCCTGGGGGGGGACGGAGACTACGAGCAGTACTTC. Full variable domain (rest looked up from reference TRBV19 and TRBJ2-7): DGGITQSPKYLFRKEGQNVTLSCEQNLNHDAMYWYRQDPGQGLRLIYYSQIVNDFQKGDIAEGYSVSREKKESFPLTVTSAQKNPTAFYLCASSLGGDGDYEQYFGPGTRLTVT.